The rows below give T cell receptor beta chains drawn from one sample of a study of tumor-infiltrating lymphocytes in glioblastoma multiforme. MiXCR was run by TCRdb on the multiplex PCR reads, yielding one entry per CDR3 protein. Among fewer than 11,000 distinct CDR3 sequences listed, 66% were seen once. Sequences were obtained from brain tumor tissue. The receptors here all came from a male donor with glioblastoma. Both conserved end residues are trimmed from each CDR3. The D gene is left open where the match is weak. The listing skips clone size in some rows; elsewhere it reads once, few, many or a size class.

V	D	size	length	J	CDR3
TRBV19	NA	many	13	TRBJ2-3	ASSMVGEGTDTQY
TRBV10-3	TRBD1	NA	11	TRBJ1-5	AIRQGAVQPQH
TRBV11-2	NA	NA	11	TRBJ1-5	ASSLQDGTTQH
TRBV6-5	NA	NA	13	TRBJ2-7	ASSYFSASRYEQY
TRBV10-1	NA	once	11	TRBJ1-1	ASDGGRGTEAF
TRBV11-1	TRBD1	few	14	TRBJ2-3	ASSFFGQVDTDTQY
TRBV6-1	NA	NA	12	TRBJ1-2	ASSGPGGGYGCT
TRBV30	NA	NA	12	TRBJ2-2	DWRTQGNTGELS
TRBV24-1	NA	many	12	TRBJ2-5	ATADGGLQETQY
TRBV6-5	TRBD1	NA	13	TRBJ2-5	ASSLDMTGGETQY
TRBV20-1	TRBD1	NA	17	NA	SARDSDRGIRKTKNIQF
TRBV11-2	NA	NA	12	TRBJ1-1	ASSFMGGGTEAF
TRBV10-1	TRBD2	NA	12	TRBJ2-3	ASRPSGSEDTQY
TRBV11-3	TRBD1	NA	11	TRBJ1-2	ASSPDRENGYT
TRBV6-5	TRBD2	NA	15	TRBJ2-7	ASSYGLAGGWGYEQY
TRBV11-3	TRBD2	NA	13	TRBJ2-1	ASSLRREGFHEQF
TRBV7-2	NA	NA	14	TRBJ1-5	ASSWDRTDSNQPQQ
TRBV6-5	NA	once	12	TRBJ2-2	ASSWDLWTGELL
TRBV7-9	NA	NA	12	TRBJ1-1	ASSLDRLNTEAF
TRBV20-1	NA	NA	12	TRBJ2-1	SATDEVGLYEQF
TRBV11-3	TRBD1	large	11	TRBJ2-7	ASSYGTDYEQY
TRBV10-3	TRBD1	NA	12	TRBJ2-2	ATESGGSTGELF
TRBV4-1	TRBD2	NA	13	TRBJ2-7	ASSQEGLAGGEQY
TRBV6-2/TRBV6-3	NA	NA	13	TRBJ1-5	ACSLRVGGNQPQH
TRBV12-3/TRBV12-4	NA	NA	12	TRBJ2-1	ASSLEGKGNEQF
TRBV20-1	TRBD1	medium-sized	14	TRBJ1-6	SARDQTTGVGSPLH
TRBV5-4	NA	NA	9	TRBJ2-1	ASSRVGEQF
TRBV29-1	NA	many	9	TRBJ1-1	SVGQQNEAF
TRBV6-1	NA	medium-sized	11	TRBJ1-1	ASSLNRDTEAF
TRBV12-3/TRBV12-4	NA	NA	12	TRBJ1-5	ASSLAGSNQPQL
TRBV5-4	TRBD1	NA	13	TRBJ1-5	ASSLGGQANQPQH
TRBV12-3/TRBV12-4	NA	NA	10	TRBJ1-4	ASREGVERLF
TRBV18	NA	few	10	TRBJ1-4	ASSQMGEKLF
TRBV4-1	NA	NA	14	TRBJ1-2	ASSQDRYRGKYGYT
TRBV7-2	NA	NA	11	TRBJ2-7	ASSLWTRLEQY
TRBV6-5	NA	medium-sized	14	TRBJ2-7	ASSFSWSGSAYEQY
TRBV28	TRBD1	many	14	TRBJ2-1	ASSRSGTEGIYEQF
TRBV5-6	TRBD1	NA	13	TRBJ2-7	ASNTGTGDPYEQY
TRBV20-1	NA	few	12	TRBJ2-3	SARAGTGADTQY
TRBV11-3	NA	once	14	TRBJ2-7	ASSLDLEGVWYEQY
TRBV6-5	NA	NA	13	TRBJ2-7	ASSHSAQGAYEQY
TRBV6-1	NA	medium-sized	12	TRBJ2-3	ASGEAFSTDTQY
TRBV11-1	TRBD1	NA	14	TRBJ2-7	ASSLSRPDRGYDQY
TRBV6-2/TRBV6-3	NA	once	11	TRBJ1-2	ASSRDGEYGHT
TRBV12-3/TRBV12-4	NA	few	13	TRBJ2-1	ASSLSGSFGNEQF
TRBV29-1	NA	NA	10	TRBJ2-7	SVGQMTGEHY
TRBV6-1	NA	few	11	TRBJ1-2	ASSEAETHGYT
TRBV29-1	NA	NA	9	TRBJ2-1	SVELYNEQF
TRBV10-3	TRBD1	NA	13	TRBJ2-2	AIKGQEANTGELF